This section outlines one T cell receptor (beta chain) sequence together with its context. Its antigen is currently unknown. V dropped 11 bases and J dropped 4; count of bases not matched to a gene: 13. Looked up from germline, CDR1 is MNHEY and CDR2 is SMNVEV (reference sequence). The CDR3 sequence is 15 residues long. The sample is drawn from a study of shared clonotypes between healthy human individuals. Profiled with immunoSEQ multiplex PCR; TCRdb holds only in-frame clones, not every one. The data contain 980,000 or so clones, less than 85% of them seen just once; the ten biggest clones take up roughly 1.5%. Whole-study results and caveats: The represented genetic and exposure-history diversity was limited by the small number of donors. Larger richness was generally estimated for naive than memory subsets.

The sequenced material came from memory CD4+ T cells sorted from blood. Subset specified: CD45RA-negative fraction. V and J are TRBV27 and TRBJ2-2, with 7 nucleotides matching TRBD2. This TCR was sampled from a man aged 18 to 29 in good health. The CDR3 coding sequence is TGTGCCGACTACGCCCCCAGCGGGACCACCGGGGAGCTGTTTTTT. Amino acid sequence: CADYAPSGTTGELFF.